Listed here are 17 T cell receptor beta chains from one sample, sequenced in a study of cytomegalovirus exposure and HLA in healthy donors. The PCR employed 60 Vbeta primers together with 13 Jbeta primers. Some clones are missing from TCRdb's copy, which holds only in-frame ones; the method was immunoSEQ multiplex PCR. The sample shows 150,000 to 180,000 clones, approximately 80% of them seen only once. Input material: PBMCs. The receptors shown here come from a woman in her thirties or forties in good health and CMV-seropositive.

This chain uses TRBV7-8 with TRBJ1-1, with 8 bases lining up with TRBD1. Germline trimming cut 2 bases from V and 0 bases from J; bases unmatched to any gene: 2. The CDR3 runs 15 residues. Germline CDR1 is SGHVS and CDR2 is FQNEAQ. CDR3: CASSLQQGVNTEAFF. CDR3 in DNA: TGTGCCAGCAGCTTACAACAGGGGGTGAACACTGAAGCTTTCTTT.

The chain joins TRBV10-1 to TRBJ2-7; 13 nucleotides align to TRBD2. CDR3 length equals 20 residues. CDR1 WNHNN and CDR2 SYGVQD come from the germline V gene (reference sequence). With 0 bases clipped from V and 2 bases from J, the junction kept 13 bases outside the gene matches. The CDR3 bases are TGCGCCAGCAGTGAGTCGACGGGACTAGCGGGAAAGAACCTCCCCTACGAGCAGTACTTC. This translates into CASSESTGLAGKNLPYEQYF.

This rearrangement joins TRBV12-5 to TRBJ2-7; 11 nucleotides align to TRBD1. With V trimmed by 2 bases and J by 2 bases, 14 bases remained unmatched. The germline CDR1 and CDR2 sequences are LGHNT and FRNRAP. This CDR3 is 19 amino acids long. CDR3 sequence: CASGLRPGQGVSWTYEQYF. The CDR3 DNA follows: TGTGCTAGTGGTTTGCGGCCGGGACAGGGGGTTAGTTGGACCTACGAGCAGTACTTC. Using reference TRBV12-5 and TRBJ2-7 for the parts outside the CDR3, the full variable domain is DARVTQTPRHKVTEMGQEVTMRCQPILGHNTVFWYRQTMMQGLELLAYFRNRAPLDDSGMPKDRFSAEMPDATLATLKIQPSEPRDSAVYFCASGLRPGQGVSWTYEQYFGPGTRLTVT.

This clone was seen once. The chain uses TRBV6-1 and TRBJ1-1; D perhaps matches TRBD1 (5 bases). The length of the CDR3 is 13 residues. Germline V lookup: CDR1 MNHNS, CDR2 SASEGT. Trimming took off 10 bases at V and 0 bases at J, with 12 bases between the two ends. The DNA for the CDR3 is TGTGCCACACCTTCGGACATGAACACTGAAGCTTTCTTT. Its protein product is CATPSDMNTEAFF.

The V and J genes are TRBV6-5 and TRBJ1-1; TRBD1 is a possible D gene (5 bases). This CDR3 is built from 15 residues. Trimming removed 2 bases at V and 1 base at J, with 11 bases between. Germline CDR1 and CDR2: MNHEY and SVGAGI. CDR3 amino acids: CASSYRGIRNTEAFF. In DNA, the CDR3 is TGTGCCAGCAGTTACAGGGGCATTAGGAACACTGAAGCTTTCTTT.

The CDR3 protein is CSVGEGGVQPQHF. The CDR3 DNA follows: TGCAGCGTTGGTGAGGGGGGGGTGCAGCCCCAGCATTTT. The chain links TRBV29-1 to TRBJ1-5; perhaps TRBD1 as D (6 bases). Germline V lookup: CDR1 SQVTM, CDR2 ANQGSEA. V was clipped by 4 bases and J by 7 bases, with 14 bases between them. CDR3 length: 13 residues.

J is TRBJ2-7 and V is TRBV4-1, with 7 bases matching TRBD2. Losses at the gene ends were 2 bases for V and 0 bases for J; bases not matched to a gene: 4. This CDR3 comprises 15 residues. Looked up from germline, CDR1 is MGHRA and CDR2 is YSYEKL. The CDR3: CASSQSSGASYEQYF. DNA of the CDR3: TGCGCCAGCAGCCAATCAAGCGGGGCCTCCTACGAGCAGTACTTC.

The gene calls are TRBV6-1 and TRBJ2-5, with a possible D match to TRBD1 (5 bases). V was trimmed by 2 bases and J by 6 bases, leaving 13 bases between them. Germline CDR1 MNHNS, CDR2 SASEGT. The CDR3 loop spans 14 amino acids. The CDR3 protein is CASSERGQSKTQYF. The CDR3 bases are TGTGCCAGCAGTGAAAGGGGTCAGTCAAAGACCCAGTACTTC.

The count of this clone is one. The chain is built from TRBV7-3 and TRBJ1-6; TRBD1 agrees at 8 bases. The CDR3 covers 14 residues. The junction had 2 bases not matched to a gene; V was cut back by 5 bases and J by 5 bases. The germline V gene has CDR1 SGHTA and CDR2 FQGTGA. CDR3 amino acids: CASSLGQDNSPLHF. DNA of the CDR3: TGTGCCAGCAGCCTGGGACAGGATAATTCACCCCTCCACTTT. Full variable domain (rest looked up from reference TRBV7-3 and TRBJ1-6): GAGVSQTPSNKVTEKGKYVELRCDPISGHTALYWYRQSLGQGPEFLIYFQGTGAADDSGLPNDRFFAVRPEGSVSTLKIQRTERGDSAVYLCASSLGQDNSPLHFGNGTRLTVT.

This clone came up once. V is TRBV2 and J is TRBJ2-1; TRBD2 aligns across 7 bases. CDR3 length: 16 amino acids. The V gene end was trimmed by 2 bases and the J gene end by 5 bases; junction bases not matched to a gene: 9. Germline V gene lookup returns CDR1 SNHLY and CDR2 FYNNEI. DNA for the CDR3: TGTGCCAGCAGTGAATCGGGGGAGGGCCGGGACAATGAGCAGTTCTTC. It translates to CASSESGEGRDNEQFF.

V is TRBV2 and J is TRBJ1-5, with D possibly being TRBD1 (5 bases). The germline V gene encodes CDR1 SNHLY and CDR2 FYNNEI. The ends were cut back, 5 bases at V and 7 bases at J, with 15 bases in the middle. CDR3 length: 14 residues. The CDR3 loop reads CASSTRVTKQPQHF. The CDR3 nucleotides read TGTGCCAGCAGTACCAGGGTCACCAAGCAGCCCCAGCATTTT.

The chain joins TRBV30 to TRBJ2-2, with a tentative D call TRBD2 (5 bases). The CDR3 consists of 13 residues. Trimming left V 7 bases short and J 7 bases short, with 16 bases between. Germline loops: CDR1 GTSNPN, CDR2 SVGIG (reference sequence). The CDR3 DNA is TGTGCCTCGTTCGGTCCTCGGGGCGGGGAGCTGTTTTTT. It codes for CASFGPRGGELFF.

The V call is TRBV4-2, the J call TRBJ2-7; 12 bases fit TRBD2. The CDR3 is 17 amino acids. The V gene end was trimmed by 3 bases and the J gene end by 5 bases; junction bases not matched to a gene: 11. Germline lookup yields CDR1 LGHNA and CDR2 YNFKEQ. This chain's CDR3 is CASSQSSGRAHRDEQYF. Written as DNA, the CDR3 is TGTGCCAGCAGCCAGTCTAGCGGGAGGGCCCATCGGGACGAGCAGTACTTC.

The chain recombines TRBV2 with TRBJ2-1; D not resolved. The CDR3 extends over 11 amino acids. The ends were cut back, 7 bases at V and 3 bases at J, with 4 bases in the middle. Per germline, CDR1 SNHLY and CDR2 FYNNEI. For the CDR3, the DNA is TGTGCCAGCACCATCTACAATGAGCAGTTCTTC. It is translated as CASTIYNEQFF. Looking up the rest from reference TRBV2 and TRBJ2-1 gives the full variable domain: EPEVTQTPSHQVTQMGQEVILRCVPISNHLYFYWYRQILGQKVEFLVSFYNNEISEKSEIFDDQFSVERPDGSNFTLKIRSTKLEDSAMYFCASTIYNEQFFGPGTRLTVL.

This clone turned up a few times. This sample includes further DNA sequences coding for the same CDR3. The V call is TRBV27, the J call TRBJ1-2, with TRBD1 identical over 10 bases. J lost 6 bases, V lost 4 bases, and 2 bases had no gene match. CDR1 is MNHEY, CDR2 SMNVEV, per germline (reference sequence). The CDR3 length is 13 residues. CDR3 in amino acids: CASSYGQGDGYTF. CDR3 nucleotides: TGTGCCAGCAGTTACGGACAGGGGGATGGCTACACCTTC.

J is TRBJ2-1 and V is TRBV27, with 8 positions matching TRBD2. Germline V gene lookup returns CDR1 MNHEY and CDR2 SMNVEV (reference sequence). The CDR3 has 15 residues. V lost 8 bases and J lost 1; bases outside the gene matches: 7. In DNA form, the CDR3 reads TGTGCCAGCGGTCGACAGCGGGGGTCCTACAATGAGCAGTTCTTC. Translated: CASGRQRGSYNEQFF.

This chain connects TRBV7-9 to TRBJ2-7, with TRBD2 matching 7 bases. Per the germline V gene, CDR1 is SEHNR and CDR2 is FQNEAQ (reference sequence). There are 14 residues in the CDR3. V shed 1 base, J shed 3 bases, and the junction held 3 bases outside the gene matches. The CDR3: CASSLVLADYEQYF. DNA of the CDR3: TGTGCCAGCAGCTTAGTTCTAGCGGACTACGAGCAGTACTTC. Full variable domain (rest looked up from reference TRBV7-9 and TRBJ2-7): DTGVSQNPRHKITKRGQNVTFRCDPISEHNRLYWYRQTLGQGPEFLTYFQNEAQLEKSRLLSDRFSAERPKGSFSTLEIQRTEQGDSAMYLCASSLVLADYEQYFGPGTRLTVT.